This T cell receptor (beta chain) was obtained from a study of cytomegalovirus exposure and HLA in healthy donors. As for the study in general: Of about 400 genotyped donors, roughly 80% clustered with self-reported Caucasian donors.

General observations from the study: In a later analysis, common viral pathogens appeared linked to several of the most significant clusters.

Amplification used 60 Vbeta primers and 13 Jbeta primers. The table came from immunoSEQ multiplex PCR; TCRdb's copy has only in-frame clones and leaves some out. The repertoire includes around 71,000 clones, roughly 70% of them detected once, and 13% to 15% sits in the top ten. Comment on this clone: What it recognizes is unknown. The sample holds other DNA sequences that translate to the same CDR3.

V was clipped by 6 bases and J by 5 bases; unmatched bases: 5. Germline V lookup: CDR1 SNHLY, CDR2 FYNNEI. The CDR3 covers 13 residues. This sequence originates from a male donor in good health and CMV-seropositive. The sample comprised PBMCs. The J gene is TRBJ2-7, the V gene TRBV2; TRBD1 matches at 9 bases. CDR3 protein: CASSGTGRHEQYF. In DNA, the CDR3 is TGTGCCAGCAGCGGGACAGGGAGACACGAGCAGTACTTC.